The clone carrying this TCR beta chain was seen only once. The data are from a study of blood T cell repertoires in COVID-19. This CDR3 has 13 residues. V lost 7 bases and J 4 bases, leaving 13 bases between the germline ends. Germline CDR1 SQVTM, CDR2 ANQGSEA. The table came from immunoSEQ multiplex PCR; TCRdb's copy has only in-frame clones and leaves some out. The sample lists 100,000 to 150,000 clones; approximately 90% were seen once. V usage is TRBV29-1 and J usage is TRBJ2-2, with D possibly being TRBD1 (6 bases). This TCR was sampled from a man aged 55 to 70 with COVID-19, enrolled during active disease. The specimen was peripheral blood. CDR3 loop: CSGAGTTTGELFF. CDR3 DNA: TGCAGCGGGGCCGGGACAACCACCGGGGAGCTGTTTTTT.